The present entry profiles one TCR beta chain with its context. Its specificity is unknown. Trimming took 7 bases from V and 5 from J, leaving 17 bases between them. Germline CDR1 reads MNHEY; CDR2 reads SVGAGI. The CDR3 length is 14 residues. Using immunoSEQ multiplex PCR, the repertoire was profiled, and TCRdb retains in-frame clones only, with some absent. The data contain tens of thousands of clones, roughly 86% of them singletons. The data originate from a study of OX40 agonist ivuxolimab in advanced cancers. General study results and limits: At doses 0.1 to 3.0 mg/kg, CD4+ and CD8+ clones expanded.

This material consisted of CD4+ or CD8+ T cells sorted from blood, taken in a trial of the OX40 agonist ivuxolimab. The receptor was derived from an adult with an advanced solid tumor such as melanoma, head and neck, liver or kidney cancer. The V gene is TRBV6-5, the J gene TRBJ2-5; tentative D call: TRBD1 (5 bases). As DNA, the CDR3 is TGTGCCAGCAAGAGACAGTTCAGTGATGAGACCCAGTACTTC. This sequence encodes CASKRQFSDETQYF.